This T cell receptor (beta chain) was recorded in a study of long-term antiretroviral therapy in people with HIV. Study findings and constraints: The study lacked data on ART adherence, viral resistance or therapy changes. Versus controls, repertoires in people with HIV had narrower CDR3 length ranges. Clones that expanded before ART (that is, prior to treatment) dominated the repertoire at all time points.

CDR3 length: 16 residues. Germline CDR1 SGDLS, CDR2 YYNGEE. The V segment lost 4 bases and the J segment 5 bases; nucleotides outside the gene matches: 9. Assay version v3.0 of immunoSEQ was used, and it was run at survey level. The table came from immunoSEQ multiplex PCR; TCRdb's copy has only in-frame clones and leaves some out. This table holds about 25,000 clones, 70% to 90% found once. Every one of the participants with HIV received treatment in the United States. As concerns this clone: The antigen is not known.

Sequenced here: unsorted PBMCs, sampled 1.9 years after starting antiretroviral therapy. V gene TRBV9 combines with J gene TRBJ2-1; 10 positions agree with TRBD2. The source of this sequence is a woman aged 25-40 years with HIV. CDR3 in DNA: TGTGCCAGCAGCCCAACCACTAGCGGGGAGGACAATGAGCAGTTCTTC. Encoded protein: CASSPTTSGEDNEQFF.